This T cell receptor (beta chain) stems from a study of T cell responses to AZD1222 COVID-19 vaccine. Notes on the study in general: Repertoires were obtained solely post-peak T cell response. Variant regions that are unmutated are reportedly the target of nearly half of spike-specific TCRs. The donors showed a predominance of white British ancestry and of females, with possible underestimation of clonal diversity.

The protocol was immunoSEQ multiplex PCR, while the TCRdb copy is restricted to in-frame clones and leaves out a portion. The sample has around 210,000 clones, roughly 94% seen once; the top ten hold over 1.5%. This clone has only one observation. Antigen specificity is unknown. The germline V gene has CDR1 LGHNA and CDR2 YNFKEQ. V was cut by 1 base and J by 6 bases, with 9 bases left in between. The CDR3 runs 13 residues. This chain links TRBV4-2 with TRBJ1-2; unclear D gene. Specimen: peripheral blood, collected 28 days after the second dose of the MenACWY control vaccine. This receptor was taken from an adult who received the MenACWY meningococcal vaccine as a control. CDR3 loop: CASSQGDSDGYTF. The CDR3, as DNA: TGTGCCAGCAGCCAAGGCGACTCCGATGGCTACACCTTC.